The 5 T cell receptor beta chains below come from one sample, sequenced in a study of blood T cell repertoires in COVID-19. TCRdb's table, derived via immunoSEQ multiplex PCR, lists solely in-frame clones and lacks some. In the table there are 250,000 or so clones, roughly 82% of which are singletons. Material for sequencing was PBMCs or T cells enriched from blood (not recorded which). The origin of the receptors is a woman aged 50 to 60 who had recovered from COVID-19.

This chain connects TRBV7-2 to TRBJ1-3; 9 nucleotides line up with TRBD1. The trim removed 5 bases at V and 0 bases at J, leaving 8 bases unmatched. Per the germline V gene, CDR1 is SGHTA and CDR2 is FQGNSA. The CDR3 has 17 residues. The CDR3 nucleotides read TGTGCCAGCAGCCGCTGGACAGGGGAGAGCTCTGGAAACACCATATATTTT. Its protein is CASSRWTGESSGNTIYF.

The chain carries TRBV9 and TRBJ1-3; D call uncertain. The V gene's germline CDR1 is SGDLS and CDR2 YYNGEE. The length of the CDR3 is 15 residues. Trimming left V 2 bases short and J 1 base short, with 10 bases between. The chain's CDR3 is CASSVHGESGNTIYF. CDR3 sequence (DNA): TGTGCCAGCAGCGTTCACGGAGAATCTGGAAACACCATATATTTT.

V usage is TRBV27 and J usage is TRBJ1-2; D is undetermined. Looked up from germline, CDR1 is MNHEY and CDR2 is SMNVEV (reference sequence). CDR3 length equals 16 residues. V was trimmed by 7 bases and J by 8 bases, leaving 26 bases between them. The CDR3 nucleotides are TGTGCCAGCACCCTACGTCGGGAAGGCCCCTTCGGCGGCTACACCTTC. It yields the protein CASTLRREGPFGGYTF.

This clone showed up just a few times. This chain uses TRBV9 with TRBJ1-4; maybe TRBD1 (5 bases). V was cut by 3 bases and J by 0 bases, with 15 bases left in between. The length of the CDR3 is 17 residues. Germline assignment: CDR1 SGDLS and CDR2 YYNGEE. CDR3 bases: TGTGCCAGCAGCGCGGGGGGGACGATTCCAACTAATGAAAAACTGTTTTTT. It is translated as CASSAGGTIPTNEKLFF.

CDR3 sequence (DNA): TGCGCCAGCACCGGGACGGGAGGCACAGATACGCAGTATTTT. Its translation is CASTGTGGTDTQYF. The V call is TRBV10-1, the J call TRBJ2-3, with D possibly matching TRBD2 (6 bases). The ends were cut back, 7 bases at V and 1 base at J, with 12 bases in the middle. CDR1 and CDR2 from the germline V gene are WNHNN and SYGVQD (reference sequence). This CDR3 contains 14 residues.